This is a list of T cell receptor beta chains from one sample in a study of cytomegalovirus exposure and HLA in healthy donors. Method: immunoSEQ multiplex PCR; TCRdb's copy keeps in-frame clones and lacks some. The profile shows about 61,000 clones, 89% of them singletons. Material for sequencing was PBMCs. These receptor sequences come from a man aged 25 to 40 in good health and CMV-seropositive. CDR3s include the opening cysteine and the closing phenylalanine or tryptophan. The D gene is left open where the match is weak. Expanded clones get a size class; other rows say once, few or many, or leave the size out.

j_gene | d_gene | abundance | v_gene | CDR3aa | CDR3nt
TRBJ2-1 | TRBD2 | . | TRBV6-5 | CASSRGTSGGNEQFF | TGTGCCAGCAGTCGCGGGACTAGCGGTGGTAATGAGCAGTTCTTC
TRBJ1-2 | TRBD1 | . | TRBV7-9 | CASSPRQGRGYTF | TGTGCCAGCAGCCCCAGACAGGGAAGGGGCTACACCTTC
TRBJ2-4 | . | . | TRBV19 | CASYSGAKNIQYF | TGTGCCAGTTATAGCGGAGCCAAAAACATTCAGTACTTC
TRBJ1-5 | . | . | TRBV30 | CAWNSEGLPNQPQHF | TGTGCCTGGAACTCGGAGGGACTTCCCAATCAGCCCCAGCATTTT
TRBJ2-7 | TRBD2 | . | TRBV29-1 | CSVDGTGGTSGYEQYF | TGCAGCGTTGATGGGACTGGCGGGACTAGCGGGTACGAGCAGTACTTC
TRBJ2-7 | TRBD2 | . | TRBV5-4 | CASSSLAGGTFYEQYF | TGTGCCAGCAGCTCCCTAGCGGGAGGAACGTTCTACGAGCAGTACTTC
TRBJ2-6 | TRBD1 | once | TRBV6-4 | CATSDRDRGRGANVLTF | TGTGCCACCAGCGACCGGGACAGGGGGCGTGGGGCCAACGTCCTGACTTTC
TRBJ1-1 | . | . | TRBV7-9 | CASSLLGRAGWMNTEAFF | TGTGCCAGCAGCTTACTCGGGAGGGCAGGGTGGATGAACACTGAAGCTTTCTTT
TRBJ2-1 | TRBD2 | . | TRBV5-6 | CASGPPMLGLGSEQFF | TGTGCCAGCGGTCCCCCTATGTTAGGACTAGGCAGTGAGCAGTTCTTC
TRBJ2-3 | TRBD2 | . | TRBV9 | CASSPDGGSVYTQYF | TGTGCCAGCAGCCCTGATGGCGGGAGCGTTTATACGCAGTATTTT
TRBJ2-5 | . | . | TRBV28 | CASSLGGMGETQYF | TGTGCCAGCAGTTTAGGGGGGATGGGAGAGACCCAGTACTTC
TRBJ2-3 | . | . | TRBV5-1 | CATSAQLNTDTQYF | TGCGCCACTAGTGCCCAGCTAAACACAGATACGCAGTATTTT
TRBJ1-1 | . | . | TRBV28 | CASGAQNTEAFF | TGTGCCAGCGGGGCCCAGAACACTGAAGCTTTCTTT
TRBJ1-2 | TRBD1 | . | TRBV7-9 | CASSLTGQEASNYGYTF | TGTGCCAGCAGCTTAACAGGACAGGAGGCAAGTAACTATGGCTACACCTTC
TRBJ1-1 | . | . | TRBV13 | CASSFYQAGLAFF | TGTGCCAGCAGCTTTTATCAGGCAGGGTTGGCTTTCTTT
TRBJ1-2 | TRBD1 | . | TRBV2 | CASSGDRVNYGYTF | TGTGCCAGCAGTGGGGACAGGGTAAACTATGGCTACACCTTC
TRBJ2-7 | . | . | TRBV21-1 | CASSKTQKHLVTYEQYF | TGTGCCAGCAGCAAAACCCAGAAACACCTGGTTACCTACGAGCAGTACTTC
TRBJ1-2 | . | . | TRBV15 | CATYQMVYGYTF | TGTGCCACCTATCAGATGGTCTATGGCTACACCTTC
TRBJ1-3 | TRBD1 | . | TRBV7-9 | CSSSLTGVLSGNTIYF | TGTTCCAGCAGCCTAACAGGGGTTCTTTCTGGAAACACCATATATTTT
TRBJ1-2 | . | once | TRBV19 | CASSIDRGGRRYGYTF | TGTGCCAGTAGTATAGATCGGGGAGGGCGTAGGTATGGCTACACCTTC
TRBJ2-7 | TRBD2 | . | TRBV5-1 | CASRQSGRPYEQYF | TGCGCCAGCAGGCAAAGCGGGAGGCCTTACGAGCAGTACTTC
TRBJ1-1 | . | few | TRBV5-6 | CASSLAGNTEAFF | TGTGCCAGCAGCTTGGCCGGGAACACTGAAGCTTTCTTT
TRBJ1-1 | TRBD1 | once | TRBV7-9 | CASSERQGLAFF | TGTGCCAGCAGCGAAAGACAGGGGCTAGCTTTCTTT
TRBJ2-7 | TRBD2 | . | TRBV9 | CASSRGTSGKMDEQYF | TGTGCCAGCAGCCGCGGGACTAGCGGGAAGATGGACGAGCAGTACTTC
TRBJ1-1 | . | . | TRBV6-5 | CASSNRAGTEAFF | TGTGCCAGCAGCAACAGGGCGGGCACTGAAGCTTTCTTT
TRBJ2-4 | . | . | TRBV6-5 | CASGKNGEAKNIQYF | TGTGCCAGCGGTAAGAACGGGGAGGCCAAAAACATTCAGTACTTC
TRBJ1-1 | . | . | TRBV6-5 | CASSSGGDEAFF | TGTGCCAGCAGTTCAGGAGGGGATGAAGCTTTCTTT
TRBJ2-1 | TRBD2 | . | TRBV6-5 | CASSSRLAGYNEQFF | TGTGCCAGCAGTTCCCGGCTAGCGGGATACAATGAGCAGTTCTTC
TRBJ1-1 | . | . | TRBV11-3 | CASVPGHGTEAFF | TGTGCCAGCGTGCCGGGACATGGGACTGAAGCTTTCTTT
TRBJ2-7 | TRBD2 | . | TRBV5-4 | CASSSRTSGRGEQYF | TGTGCCAGCAGCTCTAGGACTAGCGGGAGAGGCGAGCAGTACTTC
TRBJ2-3 | . | . | TRBV7-9 | CASSLDRSRTDTQYF | TGTGCCAGCAGCTTAGATAGATCCCGCACAGATACGCAGTATTTT
TRBJ1-5 | . | once | TRBV9 | CASSVGTENQPQHF | TGTGCCAGCAGCGTAGGGACAGAAAATCAGCCCCAGCATTTT
TRBJ1-5 | . | . | TRBV23-1 | CASSQSNSVDSNQPQHF | TGCGCCAGCAGTCAATCGAACAGTGTAGATAGCAATCAGCCCCAGCATTTT
TRBJ2-1 | TRBD2 | . | TRBV7-6 | CASSLGASGGAYNEQFF | TGTGCCAGCAGCTTAGGGGCTAGCGGGGGGGCCTACAATGAGCAGTTCTTC
TRBJ1-3 | . | . | TRBV28 | CASSGPGNTIYF | TGTGCCAGCAGTGGGCCTGGAAACACCATATATTTT
TRBJ2-2 | TRBD1 | . | TRBV19 | CASSTGTVNTGELFF | TGTGCCAGTAGTACCGGGACAGTTAACACCGGGGAGCTGTTTTTT
TRBJ2-3 | . | . | TRBV1 | CTSSLGTRRADTQYF | TGCACCAGCAGCCTAGGCACGCGCCGGGCAGATACGCAGTATTTT
TRBJ2-1 | TRBD2 | . | TRBV9 | CASSVVLAGNEQFF | TGTGCCAGCAGCGTAGTACTAGCGGGGAATGAGCAGTTCTTC